This TCR beta chain derives from a study of graft-versus-host responses after intestinal transplantation (dated by TCRdb to the early 2020s). General notes on the study: Recipients received multivisceral, liver-intestinal, or isolated intestinal transplants. Every recipient was given anti-thymocyte globulin induction, then maintenance tacrolimus and steroids for around three years. After intestinal transplantation, graft-versus-host and host-versus-graft alloreactive T cell clones were followed in the graft, circulation and bone marrow using bulk TCR-beta CDR3 sequencing. Alloreactive clones were identified by sequencing pre-transplant mixed lymphocyte reaction products and comparing these products with unstimulated pre-transplant donor and recipient T cells. The cohort enrolled approximately 24 intestinal transplant recipients, one of whom was a retransplant, and 3 patients without pretransplant specimens were excluded. Donor T cell macrochimerism was defined as a peak of at least 4% donor T cells among recipient peripheral blood mononuclear cells. Samples from a few later patients were sequenced in-house on an Illumina MiSeq with MiXCR processing rather than by the commercial service.

At the junction V is shortened by 7 bases and J by 2 bases, with 15 bases in between. Taken from the germline V gene (reference sequence), the CDR1 and CDR2 loops are MNHNY and SVGAGI. The CDR3 covers 14 residues, taking in both the cysteine and the phenylalanine. CDR3 DNA is the only sequence kept; it has 42 bases, read in frame from the first base. Overall study results and their limits: Conclusions were limited by the relatively low number and heterogeneity of intestinal transplant patients. Early after transplant, declines in HvG clones were associated with peak levels of circulating GvH clones. Patients with donor T cell macrochimerism had high GvH to HvG T cell clonal ratios in their allografts. GvH clones were detected in recipient bone marrow, and some of these GvH clones were observed earlier in ileal mucosa or blood, consistent with an intestinal mucosal origin.

Turning to this clone: Its binding antigen is unknown. Base qualities are not at hand, and no much larger clone is one base apart.

Preparation of the library involved the immunoSEQ multiplex PCR assay. For most patients, genomic DNA was isolated with the Qiagen DNeasy Blood and Tissue Kit and sent frozen to Adaptive Biotechnologies for TCR sequencing. For most patients, genomic DNA was subjected to high-throughput TCR-beta CDR3 sequencing by Adaptive Biotechnologies. The paper's processing steps were these. TCR sequencing data for some 19 patients were retrieved from Adaptive's ImmunoSEQ software; three other patients were processed with MiXCR and VDJtools. To correct CD4 versus CD8 sorting errors, sequences present in both subsets at a frequency ratio below 5:1 were removed. CDR3 nucleotide sequences shared by donor and recipient were removed because the origin of these sequences could not be assigned. At least 2-fold expansion over unstimulated cells and a minimum CFSE-low frequency of 0.002% (template counts) or 0.001% (read counts) were required for clones to be classified as alloreactive. A clone was considered mappable if detected in the sequenced pre-transplant spleen, lymph node, or MLR CFSE-low populations of the donor or recipient. Cumulative frequency of alloreactive clones was calculated as a percentage of all sequences weighted by copy number. The table was pulled from immuneACCESS by TCRdb, which kept in-frame rearrangements only. Such tables lose some clones; where checked, under half of the loss comes from unresolved V genes, and the rest has no known cause. For V, J and clone size, that table is used; D and trimming come from the DNA. The sample table holds about 80,000 clones, of which around nine tenths were seen once. The ten largest clones represent around 0.35% of the sample.

What this sample's time point label stands for: cells obtained before transplantation from donor or recipient. CD3+CD4+ and CD3+CD8+ populations were FACS-sorted from unstimulated pre-transplant donor and recipient cells taken from spleen or lymph nodes. The sequenced sample was unstimulated CD4+ T cells sorted from spleen or lymph node cells, obtained before intestinal transplant. This chain is built from TRBV6-6 and TRBJ2-7; TRBD2 is a weak D gene call, 6 bases matching. The sequence derives from a human donor who received an intestinal transplant. The bases are TGTGCCAGCACCCTAGGGAGGTCTACCTACGAGCAGTACTTC. Its amino acids are CASTLGRSTYEQYF.